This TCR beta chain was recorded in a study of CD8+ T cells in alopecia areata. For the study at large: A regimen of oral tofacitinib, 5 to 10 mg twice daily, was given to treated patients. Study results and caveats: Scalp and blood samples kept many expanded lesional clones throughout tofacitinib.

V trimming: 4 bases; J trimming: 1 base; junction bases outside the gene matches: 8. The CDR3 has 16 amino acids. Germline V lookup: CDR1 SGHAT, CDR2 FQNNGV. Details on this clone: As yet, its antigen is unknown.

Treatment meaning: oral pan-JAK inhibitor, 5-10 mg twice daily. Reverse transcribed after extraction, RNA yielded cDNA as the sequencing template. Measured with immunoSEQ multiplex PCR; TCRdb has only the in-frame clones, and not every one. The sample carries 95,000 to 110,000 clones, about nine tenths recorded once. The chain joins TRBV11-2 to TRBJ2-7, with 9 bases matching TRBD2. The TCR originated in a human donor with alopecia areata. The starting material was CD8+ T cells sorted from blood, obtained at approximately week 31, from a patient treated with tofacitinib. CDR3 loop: CASSWVTSGPSYEQYF. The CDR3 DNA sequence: TGTGCCAGCAGCTGGGTGACTAGCGGACCTTCCTACGAGCAGTACTTC.